This passage covers 17 T cell receptor beta chains from one sample sequenced in a study of blood T cell repertoires in COVID-19. The protocol was immunoSEQ multiplex PCR, while the TCRdb copy is restricted to in-frame clones and leaves out a portion. This table has 150,000 to 200,000 clones, around four fifths appearing once. Material for sequencing was peripheral blood. All receptors come from a woman aged 25 to 45 with acute or convalescent COVID-19.

The rearrangement links TRBV10-1 to TRBJ1-1, with D hard to call. This CDR3 has 20 amino acids. V lost 0 bases, J lost 0 bases, and 23 bases lay in between. CDR1 and CDR2 from the germline V gene are WNHNN and SYGVQD (reference sequence). CDR3 loop: CASSESKPGSFSAMNTEAFF. CDR3 sequence (DNA): TGCGCCAGCAGTGAGTCGAAACCGGGGTCCTTCTCCGCAATGAACACTGAAGCTTTCTTT.

The J gene is TRBJ2-1, the V gene TRBV10-3; a weak D match, TRBD2 (6 bases). From germline, CDR1 is ENHRY and CDR2 SYGVKD. The CDR3 covers 15 residues. Trimming pared 8 bases from V and 4 bases from J, leaving 18 bases between. As DNA, the CDR3 is TGTGCCATCTGGGCGGGGCAGGGAGATTACAATGAGCAGTTCTTC. Translation: CAIWAGQGDYNEQFF.

The gene calls are TRBV14 and TRBJ2-1; 14 nucleotides align to TRBD2. V lost 0 bases, J lost 9 bases, and 4 bases stayed unmatched. The CDR3 contains 16 residues. Germline loops: CDR1 SGHDN, CDR2 FVKESK. CDR3: CASSQDLGLAGVEQFF. The CDR3 DNA reads as TGTGCCAGCAGCCAAGATCTGGGACTAGCGGGAGTTGAGCAGTTCTTC.

The chain joins TRBV5-1 to TRBJ2-7; a possible D gene is TRBD1 (6 bases). Trimming shortened V by 3 bases and J by 4 bases, and 11 bases separated the two germline ends. Per the germline V gene, CDR1 is SGHRS and CDR2 is YFSETQ. The CDR3 is made up of 13 amino acids. CDR3 sequence reads: CASSWDTVYEQYF. In DNA form, the CDR3 reads TGCGCCAGCAGCTGGGACACGGTATACGAGCAGTACTTC.

This chain uses TRBV3-1 (or the pseudogene TRBV3-2) with TRBJ1-1, with D unresolved. The CDR3 is 15 residues long. V gave up 0 bases and J gave up 0 bases, with 8 bases separating them. The germline CDR1 and CDR2 sequences are LGHDT and YNNKEL (reference sequence). CDR3 DNA sequence: TGTGCCAGCAGCCAAGATGGGCAACTGAACACTGAAGCTTTCTTT. Its translation is CASSQDGQLNTEAFF.

This sequence joins TRBV18 and TRBJ1-3; a weak D match, TRBD1 (5 bases). In germline, CDR1 is KGHSH, CDR2 LQKENI. V lost 4 bases, J lost 0 bases, and 10 bases lay in between. The CDR3 runs 15 residues. The CDR3 DNA sequence: TGTGCCAGCTCACAGGGGCCTAGCTCTGGAAACACCATATATTTT. The encoded protein is CASSQGPSSGNTIYF.

V gene TRBV6-5 combines with J gene TRBJ1-1; D might be TRBD1 (5 bases). CDR1 and CDR2 (germline): MNHEY, SVGAGI. V lost 0 bases to trimming and J lost 4 bases, with 12 bases between them. The CDR3 totals 15 residues. CDR3 DNA: TGTGCCAGCAGTTACTCTGCAGGGTCGAGCACTGAAGCTTTCTTT. This translates into CASSYSAGSSTEAFF.

This clone was detected once. V and J are TRBV7-2 and TRBJ2-7; D is perhaps TRBD1 (5 bases). The germline CDR1 and CDR2 sequences are SGHTA and FQGNSA. This CDR3 comprises 15 residues. The V gene lost 5 bases and the J gene lost 1 base, with 15 bases spanning the gap. DNA of the CDR3: TGTGCCAGCAGCGCCGGTTGGGGCAGTTCCTACGAGCAGTACTTC. This sequence encodes CASSAGWGSSYEQYF.

This sequence joins TRBV4-2 and TRBJ2-1, with 9 bases fitting TRBD2. CDR1 and CDR2 (germline): LGHNA, YNFKEQ. V gave up 0 bases and J gave up 2 bases; unmatched junction bases: 5. The CDR3 contains 17 residues. The chain's CDR3 is CASSQELAGQAYNEQFF. The CDR3 DNA reads TGTGCCAGCAGCCAAGAACTAGCGGGTCAGGCCTACAATGAGCAGTTCTTC.

This clone was detected once. The genes are TRBV7-6 and TRBJ2-1; weak D call: TRBD2 (7 bases). Trimming removed 4 bases from V and 6 bases from J, with 16 bases in between. In germline, CDR1 is SGHVS, CDR2 FNYEAQ. The CDR3 runs 15 residues. The CDR3, as DNA: TGTGCCAGCAGCTCCGGACTAGGGGGTATCAATGAGCAGTTCTTC. As protein: CASSSGLGGINEQFF.

The rearrangement joins TRBV15 to TRBJ2-7, with 8 bases matching TRBD2. Per the germline V gene, CDR1 is LNHNV and CDR2 is YYDKDF (reference sequence). The CDR3 is 14 residues long. V dropped 1 base and J dropped 5; count of bases not matched to a gene: 4. The CDR3 DNA is TGTGCCACCAGCAGAGGCGGGAGGACCGACGAGCAGTACTTC. Its protein product is CATSRGGRTDEQYF.

The V call is TRBV6-2 or TRBV6-3, the J call TRBJ2-5; the D is unclear. There are 16 residues in the CDR3. The V end was cut by 6 bases, the J end by 2 bases, with 19 bases between. Looked up from germline, CDR1 is MNHEY and CDR2 is SVGEGT. The CDR3 nucleotides are TGTGCCAGCAGCAGAACAGCCCGTAAAACTCAAGAGACCCAGTACTTC. Its translation: CASSRTARKTQETQYF.

The V and J genes are TRBV4-3 and TRBJ2-1; 15 positions agree with TRBD2. The CDR3 totals 15 residues. Germline-derived CDR1 and CDR2 are LGHNA and YSLEER. The V gene end was trimmed by 5 bases and the J gene end by 10 bases; junction bases not matched to a gene: 6. Here the CDR3 reads CASSSGLAGGWEQFF. In DNA, the CDR3 is TGCGCCAGCAGCTCCGGACTAGCGGGAGGGTGGGAGCAGTTCTTC.

The chain links TRBV6-5 to TRBJ2-5, with 9 bases identical to TRBD1. The V gene's germline CDR1 is MNHEY and CDR2 SVGAGI. V lost 6 bases, J lost 2 bases, and 7 bases stayed unmatched. The CDR3 loop spans 15 amino acids. The DNA for the CDR3 is TGTGCCAGCAGCCCGCCTGGACAGGGGCAAGAGACCCAGTACTTC. Protein product: CASSPPGQGQETQYF.

This clone was counted a single time. The genes are TRBV5-6 and TRBJ2-1, with TRBD1 matching over 10 bases. This CDR3 spans 15 amino acids. Germline V lookup: CDR1 SGHDT, CDR2 YYEEEE. The ends lost 6 bases at V and 3 bases at J; junction bases unmatched: 6. CDR3 nucleotide sequence: TGTGCCAGCATCATGGGACAGGGGAGCTACAATGAGCAGTTCTTC. Protein sequence: CASIMGQGSYNEQFF.

The chain joins TRBV7-2 to TRBJ1-5; TRBD1 might be the D (5 bases). CDR1 is SGHTA, CDR2 FQGNSA, per germline. V was trimmed by 5 bases and J by 6 bases, leaving 14 bases between them. The CDR3 extends over 14 amino acids. CDR3 protein: CASSNQGLVQPQHF. CDR3 DNA: TGTGCCAGCAGCAACCAGGGTCTGGTTCAGCCCCAGCATTTT.

The V call is TRBV19, the J call TRBJ1-1, with TRBD1 identical over 7 bases. CDR1 is LNHDA and CDR2 is SQIVND in the germline V gene (reference sequence). V gave up 3 bases and J gave up 4 bases; unmatched junction bases: 8. The CDR3 spans 15 residues. This chain's CDR3 is CASSIWATGSTEAFF. In DNA, the CDR3 is TGTGCCAGTAGTATTTGGGCGACAGGGAGCACTGAAGCTTTCTTT.